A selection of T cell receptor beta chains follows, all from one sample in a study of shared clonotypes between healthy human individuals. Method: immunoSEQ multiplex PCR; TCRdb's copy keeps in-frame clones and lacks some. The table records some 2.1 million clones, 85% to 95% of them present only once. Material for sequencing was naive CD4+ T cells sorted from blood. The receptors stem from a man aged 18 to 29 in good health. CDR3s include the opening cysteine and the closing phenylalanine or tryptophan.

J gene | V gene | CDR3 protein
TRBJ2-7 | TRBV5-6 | CASSRGDPSGEQYF
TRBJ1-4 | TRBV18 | CASSPPSGGTDEKLFF
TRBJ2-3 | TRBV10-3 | CAISEVGGLTDTQYF
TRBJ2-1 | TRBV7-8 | CASSAPGTGYNEQFF
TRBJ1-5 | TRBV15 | CATSRDWVASQPQHF
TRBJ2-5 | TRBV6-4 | CASRGLAGVVTQYF
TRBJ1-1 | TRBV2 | CAIRWGGETEAFF
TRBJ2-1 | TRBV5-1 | CASSFRRLRRMDEQFF
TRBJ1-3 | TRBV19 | CASSVQGTGNTIYF
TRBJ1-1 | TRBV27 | CASSLGRQNTEAFF
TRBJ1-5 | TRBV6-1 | CASSEALQAMGSNQPQHF
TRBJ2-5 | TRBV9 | CASSVDGSRETQYF
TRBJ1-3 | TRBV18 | CASSPPGGSGNTIYF
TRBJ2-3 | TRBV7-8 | CASSLSWFETTDTQYF
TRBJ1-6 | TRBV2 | CASSRDRTMSPLHF
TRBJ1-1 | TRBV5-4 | CASSSRGGGIMNTEAFF
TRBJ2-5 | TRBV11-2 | CASSPDRDRVLKETQYF
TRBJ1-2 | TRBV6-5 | CASSQSPGGKGYTF
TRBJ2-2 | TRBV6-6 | CASTLGGGPTGELFF
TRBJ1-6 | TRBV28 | CASHQSSYNSPLHF
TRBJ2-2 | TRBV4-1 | CASSASPPQENTGELFF
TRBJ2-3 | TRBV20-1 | CSLAGKDTQYF